Following are 5 T cell receptor beta chains from one sample sequenced in a study of shared clonotypes between healthy human individuals. Method: immunoSEQ multiplex PCR; TCRdb's copy keeps in-frame clones and lacks some. The sample consists of approximately 600,000 clones, approximately 95% of them appearing once. Only CD45RO-negative cells positively selected for CCR7 counted as naive CD8 cells, so terminally differentiated effector memory CD45RA+ cells were excluded. Sequencing was carried out using naive CD8+ T cells sorted from blood. Receptors originate from a woman aged 25 to 39 in good health.

The gene calls are TRBV29-1 and TRBJ1-1, with D possibly TRBD1 on 6 matching bases. V was shortened by 8 bases and J by 4 bases, with 17 bases between the two germline ends. This CDR3 spans 13 amino acids. The germline V gene encodes CDR1 SQVTM and CDR2 ANQGSEA. The CDR3 is CSLRVGGGTEAFF. The CDR3 DNA follows: TGCAGCTTGAGGGTAGGGGGTGGCACTGAAGCTTTCTTT.

The chain uses TRBV9 and TRBJ2-1; D perhaps matches TRBD1 (6 bases). Looked up from germline, CDR1 is SGDLS and CDR2 is YYNGEE. The CDR3 runs 16 residues. V was clipped by 4 bases and J by 4 bases, with 18 bases between them. In nucleotides, the CDR3 is TGTGCCAGCAGCTTAGGGTTCGGACAGAAGTACAATGAGCAGTTCTTC. It codes for CASSLGFGQKYNEQFF.

This clone was detected only once. Distinct nucleotide sequences in the sample also encode this CDR3. The gene calls are TRBV19 and TRBJ2-7; 8 nucleotides align to TRBD2. The V and J ends lost 3 bases and 3 bases, in that order; junction bases with no gene match: 4. CDR3 length: 14 residues. Germline V gene sequence: CDR1 LNHDA, CDR2 SQIVND (reference sequence). The CDR3 nucleotides read TGTGCCAGTAGTATTGAGGGGACTAGCTACGAGCAGTACTTC. Translated, it gives CASSIEGTSYEQYF. Based on the CDR3 plus reference TRBV19 and TRBJ2-7, the full variable domain is DGGITQSPKYLFRKEGQNVTLSCEQNLNHDAMYWYRQDPGQGLRLIYYSQIVNDFQKGDIAEGYSVSREKKESFPLTVTSAQKNPTAFYLCASSIEGTSYEQYFGPGTRLTVT.

V and J are TRBV25-1 and TRBJ2-7; 7 nucleotides agree with TRBD1. Germline V gives CDR1 MGHDK, CDR2 SYGVNS. V dropped 1 base and J dropped 3; count of bases not matched to a gene: 9. The CDR3 runs 16 residues. CDR3 region: CASSEWGRTGDYEQYF. The CDR3, as DNA: TGTGCCAGCAGTGAATGGGGACGGACAGGAGACTACGAGCAGTACTTC.

CDR3 sequence: CASSYLTYEQYF. The CDR3 DNA follows: TGTGCCAGCAGTTACCTGACCTACGAGCAGTACTTC. The gene calls are TRBV6-6 and TRBJ2-5, with no clear D. The J call is in doubt because the DNA end fits TRBJ2-7 better. The CDR3 totals 12 residues. Germline V gives CDR1 MNHNY, CDR2 SVGAGI (reference sequence).